These 16 T cell receptor beta chains share one sample of origin, sequenced in a study of cytomegalovirus exposure and HLA in healthy donors (dated by TCRdb to 2016 to 2017). Receptors were amplified or captured by the immunoSEQ multiplex PCR assay. A mixture of 60 forward primers for TCR Vbeta segments and 13 reverse primers for TCR Jbeta segments was used in the multiplex PCR. TCRdb carries this immuneACCESS record with in-frame sequences only. Its versions omit some clonotypes, under half of them owing to an unresolved V gene in the studies checked, with the rest unexplained. The sample table shows around 130,000 clones, and approximately 88% are seen once. The ten biggest clones cover around 0.54% of the sample. Sequences were obtained from PBMCs. The receptors shown here come from a woman between 35 and 50 years old in good health and CMV-seronegative.

J is TRBJ1-6 and V is TRBV5-4; D uncertain. The CDR3 contains 13 residues. V dropped 2 bases and J dropped 8 bases, with 8 bases sitting between them. Germline V lookup: CDR1 SGHNT, CDR2 YYREEE (reference sequence). In DNA form, the CDR3 reads TGTGCCAGCAGCTTAAACAGTGATTCACCCCTCCACTTT. Translated: CASSLNSDSPLHF.

This chain links TRBV28 with TRBJ2-7; 10 positions match TRBD1. The CDR3 runs to 13 residues. Germline V gene sequence: CDR1 MDHEN, CDR2 SYDVKM. With 10 bases clipped from V and 3 bases from J, the junction kept 6 bases outside the gene matches. The CDR3 here is CATQGDRGYEQYF. As DNA, the CDR3 is TGTGCCACCCAGGGGGACAGGGGCTACGAGCAGTACTTC.

V is TRBV28 and J is TRBJ2-7, with no clear D. The length of the CDR3 is 11 residues. CDR1 and CDR2 (germline): MDHEN, SYDVKM. V was clipped by 6 bases and J by 11 bases, with 14 bases between them. This CDR3 is CASRVSVLEYF. In DNA form, the CDR3 reads TGTGCCAGCAGAGTAAGCGTCCTTGAGTACTTC.

This sequence joins TRBV25-1 and TRBJ1-1; D perhaps matches TRBD1 (6 bases). V gave up 5 bases and J gave up 1 base, with 20 bases separating them. Per germline, CDR1 MGHDK and CDR2 SYGVNS. CDR3 length equals 17 residues. For the CDR3, the DNA is TGTGCCAGCAGTCCCTTTGGGCAGGGGCCACCGAACACTGAAGCTTTCTTT. As protein: CASSPFGQGPPNTEAFF.

The CDR3 region has the DNA TGTGCCAGCAGCTGGGGACTAGCGGGAGTCGAGCAGTACTTC. This gives the protein CASSWGLAGVEQYF. The V call is TRBV11-2, the J call TRBJ2-7, with 14 positions matching TRBD2. Trimming removed 4 bases from V and 6 bases from J; junction bases left unmatched: 2. This CDR3 has 14 residues. CDR1 is SGHAT, CDR2 FQNNGV, per germline.

This clone was found once. One end of the junction is discordant with germline, which a read error may explain. This sequence joins TRBV7-7 and TRBJ2-1; tentatively, D is TRBD2 (5 bases). The CDR3 is 16 residues long. From germline, CDR1 is SSHAT and CDR2 FNYEAQ (reference sequence). In DNA form, the CDR3 reads TGTGCTAGCAGCTTAGTTGCGGGTACTTCCTACAATGAGCAGTTCTTC. Protein: CASSLVAGTSYNEQFF. The variable domain in full, with the rest retrieved from reference TRBV7-7 and TRBJ2-1, is GAGVSQSPRYKVTKRGQDVTLRCDPISSHATLYWYQQALGQGPEFLTYFNYEAQPDKSGLPSDRFSAERPEGSISTLTIQRTEQRDSAMYRCASSLVAGTSYNEQFFGPGTRLTVL.

This sequence joins TRBV7-3 and TRBJ1-2; D perhaps matches TRBD1 (5 bases). The CDR3 extends over 14 amino acids. Germline loops: CDR1 SGHTA, CDR2 FQGTGA. Trimming took 5 bases from V and 7 from J, leaving 17 bases between them. The CDR3 DNA reads TGTGCCAGCAGCCCGACCTCAGGGAGGGGTGGCTACACCTTC. It specifies CASSPTSGRGGYTF.

V is TRBV28 and J is TRBJ1-3; no clear D. The CDR3 spans 12 residues. Looked up from germline, CDR1 is MDHEN and CDR2 is SYDVKM. V lost 6 bases and J 2 bases, leaving 5 bases between the germline ends. The chain's CDR3 is CASRLPGNTIYF. The DNA of the CDR3 is TGTGCCAGCAGACTACCTGGAAACACCATATATTTT.

The J gene is TRBJ2-5, the V gene TRBV10-3, with 9 bases identical to TRBD1. The J segment lost 5 bases and the V segment lost 6 bases, leaving 4 bases of the junction unmatched. The germline gives CDR1 ENHRY, CDR2 SYGVKD. CDR3 length: 13 residues. CDR3: CAIRWTGEETQYF. The CDR3 DNA is TGTGCCATCAGATGGACAGGGGAGGAGACCCAGTACTTC.

V usage is TRBV19 and J usage is TRBJ2-7, with 15 bases that match TRBD2. With 3 bases clipped from V and 2 bases from J, the junction kept 5 bases outside the gene matches. CDR3 length: 17 amino acids. Germline V lookup: CDR1 LNHDA, CDR2 SQIVND (reference sequence). The DNA for the CDR3 is TGTGCCAGTAGTATTGGACTAGCGGGAGGGATGGCCTACGAGCAGTACTTC. This translates into CASSIGLAGGMAYEQYF. Combining the CDR3 with reference TRBV19 and TRBJ2-7 gives the whole variable domain DGGITQSPKYLFRKEGQNVTLSCEQNLNHDAMYWYRQDPGQGLRLIYYSQIVNDFQKGDIAEGYSVSREKKESFPLTVTSAQKNPTAFYLCASSIGLAGGMAYEQYFGPGTRLTVT.

This clone was seen more than once but under ten times. The chain recombines TRBV5-4 with TRBJ2-7, with D perhaps matching TRBD2 (6 bases). This CDR3 comprises 13 residues. CDR1 is SGHNT, CDR2 YYREEE, per germline (reference sequence). V lost 4 bases and J 13 bases, leaving 21 bases between the germline ends. The CDR3 DNA reads TGTGCCAGCAGCCCCGGGAGCAGCAGCACACTTTACTTC. This gives the protein CASSPGSSSTLYF. The complete variable domain, with remaining parts taken from reference TRBV5-4 and TRBJ2-7, reads ETGVTQSPTHLIKTRGQQVTLRCSSQSGHNTVSWYQQALGQGPQFIFQYYREEENGRGNFPPRFSGLQFPNYSSELNVNALELDDSALYLCASSPGSSSTLYFGPGTRLTVT.

V gene TRBV5-1 combines with J gene TRBJ2-7, with TRBD2 identical over 15 bases. This CDR3 has 16 amino acids. The junction had 1 base not matched to a gene; V was cut back by 0 bases and J by 3 bases. Germline CDR1 SGHRS, CDR2 YFSETQ. Here the CDR3 reads CASSLGTSGRVYEQYF. CDR3 nucleotides: TGCGCCAGCAGCTTGGGGACTAGCGGGAGGGTCTACGAGCAGTACTTC.

This rearrangement joins TRBV6-5 to TRBJ1-5; maybe TRBD1 (5 bases). The length of the CDR3 is 13 residues. The ends were cut back, 2 bases at V and 7 bases at J, with 9 bases in the middle. The germline gives CDR1 MNHEY, CDR2 SVGAGI. In DNA form, the CDR3 reads TGTGCCAGCAGTTACCGGGGGGGGCAGCCCCAGCATTTT. Amino acid sequence: CASSYRGGQPQHF.

The chain combines TRBV4-2 with TRBJ1-2, with 7 bases matching TRBD1. Germline CDR1 is LGHNA and CDR2 is YNFKEQ. The trim removed 0 bases at V and 5 bases at J, leaving 6 bases unmatched. CDR3 length: 15 amino acids. The CDR3 loop is CASSQDFNRGYGYTF. CDR3 DNA sequence: TGTGCCAGCAGCCAAGATTTTAACAGGGGTTATGGCTACACCTTC.

The chain combines TRBV5-1 with TRBJ2-7; TRBD1 matches 8 bases. The germline V gene encodes CDR1 SGHRS and CDR2 YFSETQ. The CDR3 has 13 amino acids. Germline trimming cut 6 bases from V and 3 bases from J; bases unmatched to any gene: 5. The CDR3 sequence is CASTGGAVYEQYF. As DNA, the CDR3 is TGCGCCAGCACAGGGGGCGCGGTCTACGAGCAGTACTTC. The full variable domain, with the rest looked up from reference TRBV5-1 and TRBJ2-7, is KAGVTQTPRYLIKTRGQQVTLSCSPISGHRSVSWYQQTPGQGLQFLFEYFSETQRNKGNFPGRFSGRQFSNSRSEMNVSTLELGDSALYLCASTGGAVYEQYFGPGTRLTVT.

The chain combines TRBV6-6 with TRBJ2-5, with 9 bases aligning to TRBD1. The end of the DNA fits TRBJ2-7 better, so the J call may be wrong. CDR1 and CDR2 from the germline V gene are MNHNY and SVGAGI (reference sequence). CDR3 length equals 16 residues. The CDR3 nucleotides read TGTGCCAGCAGTTACGGGGGACAGGGAAGGGGGTACGAGCAGTACTTC. It is translated as CASSYGGQGRGYEQYF.